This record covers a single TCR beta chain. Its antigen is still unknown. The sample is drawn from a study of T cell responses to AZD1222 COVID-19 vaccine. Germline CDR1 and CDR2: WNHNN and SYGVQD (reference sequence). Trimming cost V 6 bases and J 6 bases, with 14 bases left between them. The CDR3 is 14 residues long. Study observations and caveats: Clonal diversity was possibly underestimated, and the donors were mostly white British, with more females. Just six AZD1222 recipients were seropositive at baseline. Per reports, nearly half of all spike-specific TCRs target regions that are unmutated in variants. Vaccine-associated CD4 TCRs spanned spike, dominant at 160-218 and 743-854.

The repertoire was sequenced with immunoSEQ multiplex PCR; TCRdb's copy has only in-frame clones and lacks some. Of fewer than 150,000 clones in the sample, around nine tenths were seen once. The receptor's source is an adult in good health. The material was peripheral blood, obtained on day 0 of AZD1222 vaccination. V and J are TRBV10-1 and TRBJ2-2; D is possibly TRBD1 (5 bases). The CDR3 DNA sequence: TGCGCCAGCAGGGGAACAGGCCGGCCCGGGGAGCTGTTTTTT. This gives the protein CASRGTGRPGELFF.